This TCR beta chain was recovered during a study of T-cell reconstitution after alpha-beta-depleted transplantation in children (dated by TCRdb to the mid-2010s). Describing the broader study: Using TCR repertoire profiling, the study followed T-cell immune reconstitution in a quantitative way in children after TCRalphabeta/CD19-depleted allogeneic hematopoietic cell transplantation. General findings and caveats noted by the study authors: In some patients, high TCRbeta diversity at day 60 was attributed to recipient T cells and intrathymic progenitors that had survived conditioning. About two months after transplant, the apparently early recovery of alphabetaT-cell counts reportedly depended on just several hundred clones that had expanded rapidly and came from non-depleted graft cells. Over subsequent months, a decline in hyperexpanded clone frequencies was noted, and after one year, T-cell counts and TCRbeta diversity were mostly ascribed to newly produced T cells.

Receptors were amplified or captured by PCR. Sequencing used an Illumina HiSeq 2500. TCR libraries were prepared with molecular barcoding, using unique molecular identifiers to normalize TCRbeta repertoire quantification. TCRdb ran its own pipeline on the public reads, namely fastp trimming at Q25 and MiXCR clone calling, and kept in-frame beta chains. Every entry covers one CDR3 protein and lists the most common genes and DNA from its rows. This sample lists about 97,000 distinct CDR3 sequences; less than 6% were detected once. Clones ranked in the top ten supply 6% to 7% of the sample. What this sample's time point label stands for: day 60 (about 2 months) after transplantation. The sample's treatment or condition label is to be understood as: allogeneic hematopoietic cell transplantation with graft depleted of TCRalphabeta T cells and CD19 B cells. Transplant recipients were children who received TCRalphabeta/CD19-depleted allogeneic hematopoietic cell grafts.

A note on this clonotype: The antigen it binds to is not known. No much larger clone is present one base from it, and per-base qualities are unavailable.

The clonotype was recovered from a female patient aged 2-15 years who had a stem cell transplant for Fanconi anemia, so the T cells may come from the graft donor. Sequenced here: PBMCs, mostly from graft donor cells, sampled 60 days after TCRalphabeta/CD19-depleted stem cell transplant.

The encoded CDR3 is CASSSGTPGLAPSTQETQYF. The DNA is as follows: TGTGCCAGCAGCTCGGGCACCCCGGGACTAGCGCCTTCGACCCAAGAGACCCAGTACTTC. The chain employs TRBV11-2 and TRBJ2-5, and TRBD2 matches 10 of the central bases. Counted from cysteine to phenylalanine, this CDR3 has 20 amino acids. CDR3 DNA only is kept here, 60 bases in frame from base 1. V is cut back by 4 bases and J by 1 base, with 18 bases in the junction unmatched. Sequences SGHAT (CDR1) and FQNNGV (CDR2) are obtained from the germline V gene. The full variable domain, with segments outside the CDR3 supplied by the reference TRBV11-2 and TRBJ2-5 proteins, appears as EAGVAQSPRYKIIEKRQSVAFWCNPISGHATLYWYQQILGQGPKLLIQFQNNGVVDDSQLPKDRFSAERLKGVDSTLKIQPAKLEDSAVYLCASSSGTPGLAPSTQETQYFGPGTRLLVL.